The rows below give T cell receptor beta chains drawn from one sample of a study of cytomegalovirus exposure and HLA in healthy donors. TCRdb keeps only in-frame clones here, not all; method: immunoSEQ multiplex PCR. The repertoire holds about 120,000 clones, with around 60% as singletons. Sequencing used PBMCs. All receptors derive from a man aged 35-49 years in good health and CMV-seropositive. Each CDR3 is given with its conserved first and last residue. A D gene is named only where the DNA matches it firmly. Rows give clone size only sometimes, using once, few, many, or a class for an expanded clone.

j_call v_call cdr3_length clone_size d_call cdr3_nt cdr3_aa
TRBJ2-7 TRBV11-1 13 NA TRBD1 TGTGCCAGCAGCTCCCGGACAGGGGAGAGGCAGTACTTC CASSSRTGERQYF
TRBJ1-5 TRBV18 12 few NA TGTGCCAGCTCAACAGACAATCAGCCCCAGCATTTT CASSTDNQPQHF
TRBJ2-3 TRBV19 17 few NA TGTGCCAGTAGTCCCTACCCCCGAGGAGTTGGAAAAGATACGCAGTATTTT CASSPYPRGVGKDTQYF
TRBJ2-1 TRBV19 16 medium-sized TRBD2 TGTGCCAGTAGTATAAGAAGCGGGGGGGCCTACAATGAGCAGTTCTTC CASSIRSGGAYNEQFF
TRBJ1-5 TRBV5-4 14 NA NA TGTGCCAGCAGCTCTGGACAGCCAAATCAGCCCCAGCATTTT CASSSGQPNQPQHF
TRBJ2-7 TRBV4-3 15 NA NA TGCGCCAGCAGCTCCATTTATACCGGGGGTCGCGAGCAGTACTTC CASSSIYTGGREQYF
TRBJ1-2 TRBV7-3 15 NA TRBD1 TGTGCCAGCAGCTTCTTACAGGGGTCCCTCTATGGCTACACCTTC CASSFLQGSLYGYTF
TRBJ2-3 TRBV2 18 NA TRBD2 TGTGCCAGCAGCTCTCCTCTACTGGCGGGGGGGCGCACAGATACGCAGTATTTT CASSSPLLAGGRTDTQYF
TRBJ2-1 TRBV27 15 NA TRBD1 TGTGCCAGCAGTTTCAGGGACAGTGAGGGCAATGAGCAGTTCTTC CASSFRDSEGNEQFF
TRBJ1-5 TRBV7-9 17 few TRBD1 TGTGCCAGCAGCTTAGGTCTGACAGGGGGCCCGGATCAGCCCCAGCATTTT CASSLGLTGGPDQPQHF
TRBJ2-7 TRBV7-9 15 NA TRBD1 TGTGCCAGCAGCCTCCAAGGGGGCAACCCCTACGAGCAGTACTTC CASSLQGGNPYEQYF
TRBJ2-1 TRBV5-1 16 NA TRBD2 TGCGCCAGCAGCCCCCAGACTAGCGGGGTGTACAATGAGCAGTTCTTC CASSPQTSGVYNEQFF
TRBJ1-1 TRBV27 15 few NA TGTGCCAGCAGCTTAAGGGGGACGGGGAACACTGAAGCTTTCTTT CASSLRGTGNTEAFF
TRBJ2-1 TRBV11-3 14 few NA TGTGCCAGCAGCTTAGGTTTTACCTACAATGAGCAGTTCTTC CASSLGFTYNEQFF
TRBJ2-3 TRBV19 12 NA NA TGTGCCAGCAGCAGCAGGGAAGATACGCAGTATTTT CASSSREDTQYF
TRBJ1-1 TRBV6-5 16 few NA TGTGCCAGCAGTTACTCGAAGAGGCAGGGCCACACTGAAGCTTTCTTT CASSYSKRQGHTEAFF
TRBJ2-1 TRBV4-1 17 few TRBD2 TGCGCCAGCAGCCAAGTTAACATGGGACTAGCGGGGAATGAGCAGTTCTTC CASSQVNMGLAGNEQFF
TRBJ2-5 TRBV5-4 15 NA NA TGTGCCAGCAGCTTACTTAGGGGGAACCAAGAGACCCAGTACTTC CASSLLRGNQETQYF
TRBJ1-3 TRBV6-1 16 NA NA TGTGCCAGCAGTGAAGCGCTGAGGGCCTCTGGAAACACCATATATTTT CASSEALRASGNTIYF
TRBJ2-5 TRBV7-6 17 NA NA TGTGCCAGCAGCCCTGACCGGCGGGGTATCAGGCAAGAGACCCAGTACTTC CASSPDRRGIRQETQYF
TRBJ1-5 TRBV6-1 15 once TRBD1 TGTGCCAGCACCGACAGGGGGCTAGACAATCAGCCCCAGCATTTT CASTDRGLDNQPQHF
TRBJ2-7 TRBV4-3 16 few NA TGCGCCAGCAGCCAAGATCCAGCGGTCCCCTCCTACGAGCAGTACTTC CASSQDPAVPSYEQYF
TRBJ1-4 TRBV25-1 15 NA TRBD1 TGTGCCAGCAGTGAAGCTGGGACAGGGGGCGAAAAACTGTTTTTT CASSEAGTGGEKLFF
TRBJ2-5 TRBV7-9 11 NA NA TGTGCCAGCACCGACCAAGAGACCCAGTACTTC CASTDQETQYF
TRBJ2-7 TRBV27 18 NA NA TGTGCCAGCAGTTTGCGTTTCGCAGGGCAGACAGCGTGGTACGAGCAGTACTTC CASSLRFAGQTAWYEQYF
TRBJ2-7 TRBV5-1 15 NA NA TGCGCCAGCAGCCGCGGGACAGACATAGCCTACGAGCAGTACTTC CASSRGTDIAYEQYF
TRBJ1-5 TRBV28 16 NA NA TGTGCCAGCAGTCCACCAGCTGGGGGGGCTGGTCAGCCCCAGCATTTT CASSPPAGGAGQPQHF
TRBJ2-3 TRBV7-3 14 NA NA TGTGCCAGCAGCTCGGGACTCCCCACAGATACGCAGTATTTT CASSSGLPTDTQYF
TRBJ2-3 TRBV4-1 15 NA TRBD2 TGCGCCAGCAGCCAGGGACTAGCTCGCACAGATACGCAGTATTTT CASSQGLARTDTQYF
TRBJ1-6 TRBV10-1 14 NA NA TGCGCCAGCAGTGAGTACAGGAGCAATTCACCCCTCCACTTT CASSEYRSNSPLHF
TRBJ1-2 TRBV7-2 15 NA NA TGTGCCAGCAGCTTAGGACGGGGCGGGAGGGATGGCTACACCTTC CASSLGRGGRDGYTF
TRBJ2-5 TRBV9 11 few NA TGTGCCAGCAGCGGGGAGGGGGCCCAGTACTTC CASSGEGAQYF
TRBJ2-1 TRBV27 15 NA TRBD1 TGTGCCAGCAGCCGACGGACAGGGCCAAACAATGAGCAGTTCTTC CASSRRTGPNNEQFF
TRBJ2-7 TRBV15 15 NA NA TGTGCCACCAGCAGAGATCGGGGACACGGTTACGAGCAGTACTTC CATSRDRGHGYEQYF
TRBJ2-7 TRBV29-1 13 once TRBD1 TGCAGCGTGCAAGGGGGACAGATCTACGAGCAGTACTTC CSVQGGQIYEQYF
TRBJ2-7 TRBV27 13 NA NA TGTGCCAGCAGTATCAGGGGCGGTAACGAGCAGTACTTC CASSIRGGNEQYF
TRBJ1-1 TRBV27 14 many TRBD1 TGTGCCAGCAGGATCGGGACAGCGAACACTGAAGCTTTCTTT CASRIGTANTEAFF
TRBJ2-1 TRBV29-1 18 NA TRBD2 TGCAGCTCTACACCCACCCTAGCGGGAGGGCCCCACGCGAATGAGCAGTTCTTC CSSTPTLAGGPHANEQFF
TRBJ1-1 TRBV6-1 14 medium-sized TRBD1 TGTGCCAGCAGCTCATTGACAGGGGTAACTGAAGCTTTCTTT CASSSLTGVTEAFF
TRBJ2-5 TRBV9 15 NA NA TGTGCCAGCAGCCCCCGGGGGATAGTCTGGGAGACCCAGTACTTC CASSPRGIVWETQYF
TRBJ2-3 TRBV7-3 18 NA TRBD2 TGTGCCAGCAGCTTAAGCCCCGCTAGCGGGGGGGCATTAGATACGCAGTATTTT CASSLSPASGGALDTQYF
TRBJ2-5 TRBV4-1 13 NA NA TGCGCCAGCAGCCTTGCCCAGAAGGAGACCCAGTACTTC CASSLAQKETQYF
TRBJ2-7 TRBV7-2 15 few TRBD2 TGTGCCAGCAGCCCAACCGTTGGACTAGCCTACGAGCAGTACTTC CASSPTVGLAYEQYF
TRBJ2-1 TRBV10-3 14 NA TRBD1 TGTGCCATCAGTCGGGACAGGGGTTACAATGAGCAGTTCTTC CAISRDRGYNEQFF
TRBJ2-7 TRBV5-1 12 NA NA TGCGCCAGCAGCCTAGATCACTACGAGCAGTACTTC CASSLDHYEQYF
TRBJ1-4 TRBV7-9 15 once TRBD1 TGTGCCAGCAGCCCATGGACAGGGCTGAATGAAAAACTGTTTTTT CASSPWTGLNEKLFF
TRBJ1-5 TRBV27 14 NA NA TGTGCCAGCAGCTCAGGGTTAAGCAATCAGCCCCAGCATTTT CASSSGLSNQPQHF